The source of this T cell receptor beta chain is a study of blood T cell repertoires in COVID-19. The CDR3 runs 16 residues. Germline-derived CDR1 and CDR2 are MDHEN and SYDVKM. V was clipped by 7 bases and J by 0 bases, with 16 bases between them. Some clones are missing from TCRdb's copy, which holds only in-frame ones; the method was immunoSEQ multiplex PCR. The table lists 470,000 or so clones, roughly 91% of them singletons. The sequencing sample was made of peripheral blood. The chain combines TRBV28 with TRBJ1-3; unclear D gene. This TCR came from a woman under 40 with acute or convalescent COVID-19. CDR3 DNA: TGTGCCAGCACCTACACTACAATACGCTCTGGAAACACCATATATTTT. Its protein product is CASTYTTIRSGNTIYF.